A selection of T cell receptor beta chains follows, all from one sample in a study of blood T cell repertoires in COVID-19. The data were produced by immunoSEQ multiplex PCR, yet TCRdb's version contains in-frame clones alone and is incomplete. Of about 200,000 clones in the sample, roughly nine tenths were seen once. Specimen: peripheral blood. The receptors were gathered from a man aged 35-49 years with acute or convalescent COVID-19. Each CDR3 is given with its conserved first and last residue. D genes are given only for firm matches. Not all rows give a size; the values are once, few, many and, for expanded clones, a class.

TRBJ2-5 TRBV6-5 . . TGTGCCAGCAGTAGGACTACCCAAGAGACCCAGTACTTC CASSRTTQETQYF
TRBJ1-1 TRBV30 . . TGTGCCTGGACGTTTGGAGGGCCTGAAGCTTTCTTT CAWTFGGPEAFF
TRBJ1-6 TRBV6-6 TRBD1 . TGTGCCAGCAGGGGGACAGGGGCCAAGGAACCCCTCCACTTT CASRGTGAKEPLHF
TRBJ2-3 TRBV7-7 . . TGTGCCAGCAGCTTGGCCTTTACAGATACGCAGTATTTT CASSLAFTDTQYF
TRBJ2-5 TRBV3-1/TRBV3-2 . once TGTGCCAGCAGCCAAAGGGGGAGGGGCGGACAAGAGACCCAGTACTTC CASSQRGRGGQETQYF
TRBJ2-3 TRBV5-4 TRBD2 . TGTGCCAGCAGGCCGGAACTAGCGGGGGTGGCAGATACGCAGTATTTT CASRPELAGVADTQYF
TRBJ1-4 TRBV6-5 TRBD1 . TGTGCCAGCAGTCTTAAATGGGACAGAGATGAAAAACTGTTTTTT CASSLKWDRDEKLFF
TRBJ2-7 TRBV30 . . TGTGCCTGGGCTACAGGGATCGAGCAGTACTTC CAWATGIEQYF
TRBJ2-7 TRBV11-2 TRBD2 . TGTGCCAGCAGCTTAGTAGCGGGGGGGCTCGACGAGCAGTACTTC CASSLVAGGLDEQYF
TRBJ1-2 TRBV29-1 TRBD1 . TGCAGCGTTGAAGATCAGGGGGCCTTAGCTAACTATGGCTACACCTTC CSVEDQGALANYGYTF
TRBJ2-2 TRBV2 TRBD1 . TGTGCCAGCAGCCTACAGGGGACAGGGAACACCGGGGAGCTGTTTTTT CASSLQGTGNTGELFF
TRBJ2-3 TRBV18 TRBD1 . TGTGCCAGCACTCGGGACAGGGAAGATACGCAGTATTTT CASTRDREDTQYF
TRBJ1-1 TRBV7-3 TRBD1 . TGTGCCAGCAGCCCGGGACAGGGGCGGACTGAAGCTTTCTTT CASSPGQGRTEAFF
TRBJ1-5 TRBV5-6 . few TGTGCCAGCAGCCCCAGGGGTGGCAATCAGCCCCAGCATTTT CASSPRGGNQPQHF
TRBJ2-2 TRBV5-1 TRBD2 . TGCGCCAGCAGCTCCCACCCCGGCGGGGGGATCGGGGAGCTGTTTTTT CASSSHPGGGIGELFF
TRBJ2-3 TRBV5-6 . . TGTGCCAGCAGCCCCTTGGGGAAGGGGTCGACGTGGAACACAGATACGCAGTATTTT CASSPLGKGSTWNTDTQYF
TRBJ2-7 TRBV5-1 TRBD2 once TGCGCCAGCAGCTTGGAGCCCCCCCGGACTAGCGGGGCATCCTACGAGCAGTACTTC CASSLEPPRTSGASYEQYF
TRBJ2-5 TRBV5-1 TRBD2 . TGCGCCAGCAGCTTGGACGGGACTAGACAAGAGACCCAGTACTTC CASSLDGTRQETQYF
TRBJ2-1 TRBV7-6 TRBD2 . TGTGCCAGCAGCTTAGAGCCTAGCGGGGGTTTTGGGCAGTTCTTC CASSLEPSGGFGQFF
TRBJ1-1 TRBV30 TRBD1 . TGTGCCTGGAGCGCTCCGGGACAGGGAACCACTGAAGCTTTCTTT CAWSAPGQGTTEAFF
TRBJ2-2 TRBV7-9 TRBD1 . TGTGCCAGCAGCCCCCGGGGGACAGGGCACACCGGGGAGCTGTTTTTT CASSPRGTGHTGELFF
TRBJ2-5 TRBV28 . . TGTGCCAGCAGTTTACCGGACAGTGAAGAGACCCAGTACTTC CASSLPDSEETQYF
TRBJ1-2 TRBV12-3/TRBV12-4 . . TGTGCCACCGCGAGACTTAACTATGGCTACACCTTC CATARLNYGYTF
TRBJ2-2 TRBV5-4 TRBD2 . TGTGCCAGCAGCCCGCCCTGGAGCGGGGGGGCCTCGTCCGGGGAGCTGTTTTTT CASSPPWSGGASSGELFF
TRBJ1-2 TRBV18 TRBD1 once TGTGCCAGCTCACCATTCTCCGAGGGGACAGGGGGTTATGGCTACACCTTC CASSPFSEGTGGYGYTF
TRBJ1-2 TRBV7-9 . . TGTGCCAGCAGCTCAGAGGGCAGCCATGGCTACACCTTC CASSSEGSHGYTF
TRBJ2-5 TRBV2 TRBD2 . TGTGCCAGCAGTGGGACTAGCCTCAATGGCCAAGAGACCCAGTACTTC CASSGTSLNGQETQYF
TRBJ1-3 TRBV4-1 TRBD1 once TGCGCCAGCAGCCAAGACCCCAGGGGGCACTCTGGAAACACCATATATTTT CASSQDPRGHSGNTIYF
TRBJ2-7 TRBV11-2 . few TGTGCCAGCAGCACCATGGACAGCTACGAGCAGTACTTC CASSTMDSYEQYF